A single sample is the source of the 30 T cell receptor beta chains below, sequenced in a study of blood T cell repertoires in COVID-19 (dated by TCRdb to 2020 to 2021). The receptor library was made with the immunoSEQ multiplex PCR assay. TCRdb limited this immuneACCESS table to in-frame rearrangements with V and J called. A share of clones is missing; checked studies link under half to unresolved V genes, and the rest is unexplained. This sample gives 110,000 or so clones in total; 80% to 90% of them show up just once. The ten largest clones represent around 10% of the sample. Sequencing was done on a sample of peripheral blood. These receptors all stem from a human donor in a cohort sampled during active COVID-19.

The rearrangement links TRBV28 to TRBJ2-7; D unclear. The CDR3 sequence is 11 residues long. The germline V and J ends were trimmed by 4 bases and 3 bases, with 4 bases remaining between them. Per germline, CDR1 MDHEN and CDR2 SYDVKM. CDR3 nucleotides: TGTGCCAGCAGTTCTTACTACGAGCAGTACTTC. Its protein is CASSSYYEQYF.

This clone has at least ten counts. This chain connects TRBV13 to TRBJ1-2; 10 bases fit TRBD1. Germline V gene sequence: CDR1 PRHDT, CDR2 FYEKMQ (reference sequence). CDR3 length: 13 residues. Losses at the gene ends were 3 bases for V and 7 bases for J; bases not matched to a gene: 2. The DNA for the CDR3 is TGTGCCAGCAGCTTGACAGGGGGCACTGGCTACACCTTC. Translating gives CASSLTGGTGYTF.

The chain has TRBV29-1 and TRBJ1-1; 7 bases are a match to TRBD1. The V gene end was trimmed by 4 bases and the J gene end by 5 bases; junction bases not matched to a gene: 13. There are 15 residues in the CDR3. Per germline, CDR1 SQVTM and CDR2 ANQGSEA. CDR3 nucleotides: TGCAGCGTTGTATGGACAGACAGGGTTAGGACTGAAGCTTTCTTT. This sequence encodes CSVVWTDRVRTEAFF. The entire variable domain, with the rest obtained from reference TRBV29-1 and TRBJ1-1, is as follows: SAVISQKPSRDICQRGTSLTIQCQVDSQVTMMFWYRQQPGQSLTLIATANQGSEATYESGFVIDKFPISRPNLTFSTLTVSNMSPEDSSIYLCSVVWTDRVRTEAFFGQGTRLTVV.

V is TRBV7-9 and J is TRBJ2-7; D not resolved. The germline CDR1 and CDR2 sequences are SEHNR and FQNEAQ (reference sequence). CDR3 length: 12 residues. Trimming removed 5 bases at V and 2 bases at J, with 7 bases between. The CDR3 coding sequence is TGTGCCAGCAGCCCCACTCCCTACGAGCAGTACTTC. This encodes CASSPTPYEQYF. Combining the CDR3 with reference TRBV7-9 and TRBJ2-7 gives the whole variable domain DTGVSQNPRHKITKRGQNVTFRCDPISEHNRLYWYRQTLGQGPEFLTYFQNEAQLEKSRLLSDRFSAERPKGSFSTLEIQRTEQGDSAMYLCASSPTPYEQYFGPGTRLTVT.

In this sample, this clone turned up once. This chain joins TRBV19 and TRBJ1-5, with 11 bases fitting TRBD1. The CDR3 has 17 amino acids. Germline CDR1 and CDR2: LNHDA and SQIVND (reference sequence). V lost 5 bases to trimming and J lost 2 bases; unmatched junction nucleotides: 8. This chain's CDR3 is CASSLQPGQGGNQPQHF. Written as DNA, the CDR3 is TGTGCCAGTAGTCTCCAGCCGGGACAGGGGGGCAATCAGCCCCAGCATTTT.

The chain combines TRBV19 with TRBJ1-1, with D perhaps TRBD1 (5 bases). Germline values: CDR1 LNHDA, CDR2 SQIVND (reference sequence). The CDR3 totals 15 residues. V shed 3 bases and J shed 6 bases, with 17 bases lying between them. The CDR3 sequence: CASSIGGGSRPEAFF. The CDR3 DNA follows: TGTGCCAGTAGTATCGGCGGGGGAAGTCGGCCTGAAGCTTTCTTT.

The gene calls are TRBV7-9 and TRBJ2-1; 16 bases line up with TRBD2. CDR1 and CDR2 from the germline V gene are SEHNR and FQNEAQ (reference sequence). With V trimmed by 0 bases and J by 6 bases, 8 bases remained unmatched. This CDR3 contains 19 residues. In DNA, the CDR3 is TGTGCCAGCAGCTTAGCGGGACTAGCGGGGGGGCCACTTGGCAATGAGCAGTTCTTC. Residues: CASSLAGLAGGPLGNEQFF.

The V and J genes are TRBV18 and TRBJ1-3; 10 bases align to TRBD1. CDR1 KGHSH and CDR2 LQKENI come from the germline V gene. V was clipped by 5 bases and J by 4 bases; unmatched bases: 5. The CDR3 is 15 residues long. DNA of the CDR3: TGTGCCAGCTCAAGAGACAGGGGGCAAGGAAACACCATATATTTT. This codes for CASSRDRGQGNTIYF.

The chain links TRBV5-1 to TRBJ2-7; 9 bases are shared with TRBD1. The CDR3 runs 14 residues. Germline trimming cut 1 base from V and 5 bases from J; bases unmatched to any gene: 4. Germline V gene sequence: CDR1 SGHRS, CDR2 YFSETQ. CDR3 loop: CASSLTGQGNEQYF. CDR3 coding DNA: TGCGCCAGCAGCTTGACCGGACAGGGGAACGAGCAGTACTTC.

The gene calls are TRBV6-1 and TRBJ1-4; 8 bases align to TRBD1. The CDR3 loop spans 15 amino acids. Germline trimming cut 2 bases from V and 1 base from J; bases unmatched to any gene: 0. Germline V lookup: CDR1 MNHNS, CDR2 SASEGT. In DNA form, the CDR3 reads TGTGCCAGCAGTGAAACAGGGGGAACTAATGAAAAACTGTTTTTT. Translation: CASSETGGTNEKLFF.

This rearrangement joins TRBV4-1 to TRBJ2-1; a weak D match, TRBD2 (5 bases). The CDR3 is 13 amino acids. Looked up from germline, CDR1 is MGHRA and CDR2 is YSYEKL. Trimming removed 4 bases at V and 5 bases at J, with 9 bases between. This CDR3 is CASSPTGNNEQFF. As DNA, the CDR3 is TGCGCCAGCAGCCCGACGGGGAACAATGAGCAGTTCTTC.

This clone showed up just once. The genes are TRBV9 and TRBJ2-1; TRBD1 matches 9 bases. Germline CDR1 is SGDLS and CDR2 is YYNGEE. CDR3 length: 15 amino acids. J gave up 6 bases and V 3 bases, and 7 bases lay outside the gene matches. CDR3 coding DNA: TGTGCCAGCAGCGGGGGTGGGACAGGGTCCAATGAGCAGTTCTTC. Translation gives CASSGGGTGSNEQFF.

The chain joins TRBV4-3 to TRBJ2-5; unclear D gene. The germline V gene has CDR1 LGHNA and CDR2 YSLEER. CDR3 length equals 14 residues. V was clipped by 1 base and J by 4 bases, with 10 bases between them. CDR3 amino acids: CASSQGLVGETQYF. For the CDR3, the DNA is TGCGCCAGCAGCCAAGGGCTAGTTGGAGAGACCCAGTACTTC.

V gene TRBV9 combines with J gene TRBJ2-2, with unresolved D. The CDR3 covers 14 residues. Trimming shortened V by 0 bases and J by 3 bases, and 6 bases separated the two germline ends. Germline V gene sequence: CDR1 SGDLS, CDR2 YYNGEE. CDR3 DNA: TGTGCCAGCAGCGTAGACCGGTACACCGGGGAGCTGTTTTTT. Residues: CASSVDRYTGELFF.

This chain uses TRBV2 with TRBJ2-5; tentatively, D is TRBD2 (5 bases). Germline V gene lookup returns CDR1 SNHLY and CDR2 FYNNEI. The germline V and J ends were trimmed by 9 bases and 2 bases, with 7 bases remaining between them. The CDR3 is made up of 11 amino acids. CDR3 residues: CARTIQETQYF. CDR3 nucleotide sequence: TGTGCCAGGACTATTCAAGAGACCCAGTACTTC. The full variable domain, in which reference TRBV2 and TRBJ2-5 provide the parts outside the CDR3, is EPEVTQTPSHQVTQMGQEVILRCVPISNHLYFYWYRQILGQKVEFLVSFYNNEISEKSEIFDDQFSVERPDGSNFTLKIRSTKLEDSAMYFCARTIQETQYFGPGTRLLVL.

There are a few counts of this clone. The chain couples TRBV6-6 to TRBJ2-3; 7 bases fit TRBD1. CDR3 length: 14 amino acids. The germline gives CDR1 MNHNY, CDR2 SVGAGI (reference sequence). V gave up 6 bases and J gave up 1 base; unmatched junction bases: 4. CDR3 residues: CASRAGTGTDTQYF. CDR3 coding DNA: TGTGCCAGCAGGGCCGGGACAGGCACAGATACGCAGTATTTT.

The rearrangement links TRBV5-8 to TRBJ2-1; 7 nucleotides match TRBD1. Germline V gives CDR1 SGHTS, CDR2 YDEGEE. J gave up 4 bases and V 6 bases, and 16 bases lay outside the gene matches. This CDR3 is built from 17 residues. CDR3 amino acids: CASTLNTGAPPYNEQFF. The CDR3 DNA is TGTGCCAGCACCTTAAATACAGGGGCGCCACCGTACAATGAGCAGTTCTTC.

V and J are TRBV7-2 and TRBJ2-7, with 8 bases that match TRBD2. Germline trimming cut 5 bases from V and 0 bases from J; bases unmatched to any gene: 3. The germline V gene has CDR1 SGHTA and CDR2 FQGNSA. The CDR3 covers 14 residues. CDR3 sequence reads: CASSTRGGSYEQYF. In nucleotides, the CDR3 is TGTGCCAGCAGCACCCGGGGGGGCTCCTACGAGCAGTACTTC.

V gene TRBV9 combines with J gene TRBJ2-5; D uncertain. The CDR3 runs 12 residues. Trimming shortened V by 3 bases and J by 1 base, and 4 bases separated the two germline ends. Germline lookup yields CDR1 SGDLS and CDR2 YYNGEE. The CDR3 sequence: CASSGLQETQYF. The DNA of the CDR3 is TGTGCCAGCAGCGGGCTCCAAGAGACCCAGTACTTC.

This clone was counted once. The rearrangement joins TRBV5-5 to TRBJ1-1; D gene unclear. This CDR3 region has 13 residues. CDR1 is SGHKS and CDR2 is YYEKEE in the germline V gene (reference sequence). V lost 2 bases to trimming and J lost 4 bases, with 9 bases between them. Here the CDR3 reads CASSFFRGTEAFF. The CDR3 region has the DNA TGTGCCAGCAGCTTTTTTCGGGGCACTGAAGCTTTCTTT.

The chain couples TRBV24-1 to TRBJ2-3; 8 nucleotides match TRBD1. Unmatched junction bases numbered 2, after V lost 9 bases and J lost 1 base. CDR3 length: 13 amino acids. CDR1 and CDR2 (germline): KGHDR, SFDVKD. As DNA, the CDR3 is TGTGCCACCTCGGGACAGGGCACAGATACGCAGTATTTT. Its translation is CATSGQGTDTQYF.

This clone was found a few times. The chain employs TRBV3-1 (or the pseudogene TRBV3-2) and TRBJ2-3; D gene uncertain. From germline, CDR1 is LGHDT and CDR2 YNNKEL (reference sequence). Trimming stripped 5 bases from V and 4 bases from J, with 10 bases between. CDR3 length equals 13 residues. As DNA, the CDR3 is TGTGCCAGCAGCTTCGGAGTTGCAGATACGCAGTATTTT. Translated: CASSFGVADTQYF.

The rearrangement links TRBV2 to TRBJ1-2; D is undetermined. V was pared by 3 bases and J by 7 bases, with 15 bases between. The CDR3 runs to 14 residues. Looked up from germline, CDR1 is SNHLY and CDR2 is FYNNEI. CDR3 region: CASSEEGRMGGYTF. In nucleotides, the CDR3 is TGTGCCAGCAGTGAGGAGGGCCGAATGGGTGGCTACACCTTC.

The chain combines TRBV28 with TRBJ1-1; a possible D gene is TRBD1 (5 bases). Per the germline V gene, CDR1 is MDHEN and CDR2 is SYDVKM. The CDR3 consists of 14 residues. Deletions cut 2 bases from V and 6 bases from J, with 13 bases between. This chain's CDR3 is CASSLGGRLAEAFF. The CDR3 nucleotides read TGTGCCAGCAGTTTAGGGGGGAGGCTCGCTGAAGCTTTCTTT.

This chain uses TRBV2 with TRBJ2-1, with D hard to call. CDR3 size: 14 residues. Trimming took 6 bases from V and 6 from J, leaving 15 bases between them. Germline V gene data show CDR1 as SNHLY and CDR2 as FYNNEI. The CDR3, as DNA: TGTGCCAGCAGGTCGGATAGCACCCCCAATGAGCAGTTCTTC. Its translation is CASRSDSTPNEQFF.

The chain recombines TRBV5-4 with TRBJ1-2; possibly TRBD1 for D (5 bases). With 2 bases removed from V and 2 bases from J, the gap between germline ends came to 7 bases. This CDR3 comprises 13 residues. Germline CDR1 is SGHNT and CDR2 is YYREEE (reference sequence). The CDR3, as DNA: TGTGCCAGCAGCTTCGGGGGGAACTATGGCTACACCTTC. Amino acids: CASSFGGNYGYTF.

The chain recombines TRBV6-5 with TRBJ2-2, with D possibly matching TRBD1 (5 bases). The V and J ends lost 11 bases and 4 bases respectively, with 20 bases between them. This CDR3 region has 15 residues. Germline loops: CDR1 MNHEY, CDR2 SVGAGI. In DNA form, the CDR3 reads TGTGCCTCACACCCCCGGCCCCAGGGCACCGGGGAGCTGTTTTTT. Translating gives CASHPRPQGTGELFF.

This chain uses TRBV21-1 with TRBJ1-2; the table's D call, TRBD1, has no DNA check behind it. TRBV21-1 is a known pseudogene. The CDR3 extends over 17 amino acids. CDR3 nucleotide sequence: TGTGCCAGCAGCGACCCTCTTCCGGGACAGGGGGACTATGGCTACACCTTC. This codes for CASSDPLPGQGDYGYTF.

The chain employs TRBV5-1 and TRBJ2-5, with 12 bases matching TRBD1. The CDR3 extends over 17 amino acids. After removal of 4 bases from V and 0 bases from J, the junction contained 7 bases not matched to a gene. CDR1 and CDR2 (germline): SGHRS, YFSETQ. This CDR3 reads CASSRGTGGFYQETQYF. In DNA, the CDR3 is TGCGCCAGCAGCCGTGGGACAGGGGGCTTTTACCAAGAGACCCAGTACTTC.

This rearrangement joins TRBV6-5 to TRBJ2-2; 7 nucleotides line up with TRBD2. The V and J ends lost 7 bases and 4 bases, in that order; junction bases with no gene match: 9. CDR3 length: 15 amino acids. CDR1 and CDR2 (germline): MNHEY, SVGAGI. Here the CDR3 reads CASTSTSGVTGELFF. The CDR3 DNA follows: TGTGCCAGCACGAGCACCAGCGGGGTCACCGGGGAGCTGTTTTTT.